Below, 23 T cell receptor beta chains from the same sample are listed, as sequenced in a study of regulatory T cells in long-lasting Graves disease. Relying on iRepertoire HTBI primers and Arm-PCR of CDR3 regions, the team built TCR beta libraries. TCRdb passed the multiplex PCR reads through MiXCR, listing each CDR3 protein once. The table records about 540,000 distinct CDR3 sequences, roughly 14% of them present only once. The sample's time point: newly diagnosed GD, antithyroid drugs for less than 3 months. After RNA was extracted from PBMCs, the TCR library was made from it. These data were also reused for a study on T cells in Graves' hyperthyroidism and ophthalmopathy.

Specimen: peripheral blood mononuclear cells (PBMCs), collected at new diagnosis, from a patient treated with antithyroid drugs. The receptors derive from a man aged 30-40 years with Graves disease.

This clonotype was seen many times. The gene calls are TRBV7-3 and TRBJ2-7, with D unresolved. The CDR3 runs 18 residues. The germline gives CDR1 SGHTA, CDR2 FQGTGA. The V end lost 1 base, the J end lost 2 bases, and 21 bases lay between the germline ends. The CDR3: CASSLKGPDPDFTYEQYF. The CDR3 nucleotides read TGTGCCAGCAGCTTAAAAGGTCCAGACCCTGATTTTACCTACGAGCAGTACTTC.

This clonotype has at least ten counts. As DNA, the CDR3 is TGCAGCGTTGAGGGGGAACGTGTCGCTTTCTTT. Amino acid sequence: CSVEGERVAFF. The chain uses TRBV29-1 and TRBJ1-1; D possibly corresponds to TRBD1 (5 bases). In germline, CDR1 is SQVTM, CDR2 ANQGSEA. V gave up 3 bases and J gave up 11 bases, with 13 bases separating them. The CDR3 is 11 amino acids.

This clonotype was detected many times. V and J are TRBV7-2 and TRBJ2-1; 8 bases are a match to TRBD2. With 3 bases clipped from V and 0 bases from J, the junction kept 7 bases outside the gene matches. Germline CDR1 and CDR2: SGHTA and FQGNSA. The CDR3 is 17 residues long. The CDR3 DNA reads TGTGCCAGCAGCTTCATGGCGGGAGGTCACTCCTACAATGAGCAGTTCTTC. It is translated as CASSFMAGGHSYNEQFF.

The chain recombines TRBV3-1 with TRBJ2-7, with no clear D. V was clipped by 3 bases and J by 1 base, with 13 bases between them. The CDR3 is 15 residues long. Germline values: CDR1 LGHDT, CDR2 YNNKEL (reference sequence). The CDR3 DNA follows: TGTGCCAGCAGCCAGGATTCTAGTAAGTCCTACGAGCAGTACTTC. Its protein is CASSQDSSKSYEQYF.

Ten or more counts support this clonotype. The rearrangement links TRBV5-6 to TRBJ2-7; D call uncertain. The CDR3 sequence is 14 residues long. Deletions cut 6 bases from V and 0 bases from J, with 13 bases between. Germline V CDR1 and CDR2: SGHDT, YYEEEE. CDR3 amino acids: CASTPLASSYEQYF. CDR3 bases: TGTGCCAGCACCCCTCTGGCGAGCTCCTACGAGCAGTACTTC.

Regarding this clonotype: A much larger clone lies one base from this, so it may be a read error. The chain couples TRBV20-1 to TRBJ2-3, with unresolved D. This CDR3 has 11 residues. The V end was cut by 7 bases, the J end by 8 bases, with 13 bases between. CDR1 and CDR2 from the germline V gene are DFQATT and SNEGSKA (reference sequence). CDR3 in amino acids: CSGKDGGTQYF. CDR3 nucleotides: TGCAGTGGAAAGGACGGTGGTACGCAGTATTTT.

This clonotype showed up many times. The rearrangement joins TRBV28 to TRBJ2-7; D is perhaps TRBD1 or TRBD2 (7 bases each). Germline loops: CDR1 MDHEN, CDR2 SYDVKM. The CDR3 consists of 15 residues. V gave up 4 bases and J gave up 0 bases, with 13 bases separating them. The CDR3 loop reads CASSWGGGLSYEQYF. The CDR3 nucleotides read TGTGCCAGCAGTTGGGGAGGGGGCCTCTCCTACGAGCAGTACTTC.

This clonotype was detected many times. The chain joins TRBV12-5 to TRBJ2-6; 8 bases match TRBD1. CDR3 length equals 19 residues. Germline V CDR1 and CDR2: LGHNT, FRNRAP. V shed 4 bases, J shed 0 bases, and the junction held 11 bases outside the gene matches. The CDR3 nucleotides are TGTGCTAGTGGTTCCATGCCCGGACAGGGATCCTCTGGGGCCAACGTCCTGACTTTC. Amino acids: CASGSMPGQGSSGANVLTF.

This clonotype was detected ten times or more. The CDR3 coding sequence is TGTGCCAGCAGTGGGCTACGAGATACGCAGTATTTT. This codes for CASSGLRDTQYF. The J gene is TRBJ2-3, the V gene TRBV12-3 or TRBV12-4; D uncertain. This CDR3 spans 12 amino acids. Trimming removed 5 bases at V and 5 bases at J, with 8 bases between.

This clonotype was seen at least ten times. In DNA form, the CDR3 reads TGTGCCCTTGGGGCTAGCGGCACAGATACGCAGTATTTT. Translating it yields CALGASGTDTQYF. J is TRBJ2-3 and V is TRBV28, with a tentative D call TRBD2 (6 bases). Germline V gene lookup returns CDR1 MDHEN and CDR2 SYDVKM. V gave up 11 bases and J gave up 1 base, with 13 bases separating them. This CDR3 region has 13 residues.

This clonotype was counted between two and nine times. The chain recombines TRBV5-1 with TRBJ1-2; D uncertain. The CDR3 extends over 15 amino acids. V was pared by 4 bases and J by 4 bases, with 17 bases between. Germline values: CDR1 SGHRS, CDR2 YFSETQ. The CDR3 loop reads CASSADPAIRYGYTF. CDR3 DNA sequence: TGCGCCAGCAGCGCGGATCCGGCCATTCGCTATGGCTACACCTTC. Using reference TRBV5-1 and TRBJ1-2 for the parts outside the CDR3, the full variable domain is KAGVTQTPRYLIKTRGQQVTLSCSPISGHRSVSWYQQTPGQGLQFLFEYFSETQRNKGNFPGRFSGRQFSNSRSEMNVSTLELGDSALYLCASSADPAIRYGYTFGSGTRLTVV.

This chain joins TRBV12-3 or TRBV12-4 and TRBJ1-1; D ambiguous. This CDR3 is 12 amino acids long. Trimming took off 4 bases at V and 5 bases at J, with 8 bases between the two ends. The CDR3 DNA is TGTGCCAGCAGTTCGGGGTTTACTGAAGCTTTCTTT. It encodes CASSSGFTEAFF.

CDR3 bases: TGTGCCAGCACCCCCAGAGTTGGCAGTCTAGAGACCCAGTACTTC. Translated, it gives CASTPRVGSLETQYF. This chain links TRBV12-3 or TRBV12-4 with TRBJ2-5, with D unclear. CDR3 length: 15 amino acids. V dropped 7 bases and J dropped 4 bases, with 19 bases sitting between them.

On this clonotype itself: This could be a read error, since a much larger clone is one nucleotide away. The chain joins TRBV20-1 to TRBJ2-3; 7 nucleotides align to TRBD2. CDR3 length: 14 residues. After removal of 6 bases from V and 4 bases from J, the junction contained 10 bases not matched to a gene. Germline values: CDR1 DFQATT, CDR2 SNEGSKA (reference sequence). In nucleotides, the CDR3 is TGCAGTGCCGTCAGCGGGATCAACGCAGATACGCAGTATTTT. Protein sequence: CSAVSGINADTQYF.

Worth noting for this clonotype: Given a much more abundant clone one base away, this may be a read error. The V and J genes are TRBV28 and TRBJ2-7; D is possibly TRBD1 or TRBD2 (5 bases each). Per germline, CDR1 MDHEN and CDR2 SYDVKM. This CDR3 spans 14 amino acids. CDR3 bases: TGTGTCAGCAGTTTAGGGGCAGGGAGCCACGAGCAGTACTTC. Translation: CVSSLGAGSHEQYF. The full variable domain, rest sourced from reference TRBV28 and TRBJ2-7, is DVKVTQSSRYLVKRTGEKVFLECVQDMDHENMFWYRQDPGLGLRLIYFSYDVKMKEKGDIPEGYSVSREKKERFSLILESASTNQTSMYLCVSSLGAGSHEQYFGPGTRLTVT.

This clonotype was recorded a few times. V usage is TRBV4-1 and J usage is TRBJ2-7; D possibly corresponds to TRBD1 (6 bases). CDR1 and CDR2 (germline): MGHRA, YSYEKL. The length of the CDR3 is 15 residues. The V end lost 4 bases, the J end lost 0 bases, and 13 bases lay between the germline ends. CDR3 sequence: CASSPPQGNSYEQYF. CDR3 bases: TGCGCCAGCAGCCCCCCGCAGGGGAACTCCTACGAGCAGTACTTC.

This clonotype was picked up many times. This rearrangement joins TRBV7-8 to TRBJ2-2; the match to TRBD2 covers 9 bases. The CDR3 extends over 16 amino acids. With V trimmed by 5 bases and J by 2 bases, 6 bases remained unmatched. Germline CDR1 SGHVS, CDR2 FQNEAQ. The CDR3 DNA is TGTGCCAGCAGCCAGACTAGCGGAGTTAACACCGGGGAGCTGTTTTTT. Translating it yields CASSQTSGVNTGELFF.

This clonotype was seen just once. A clone one base away is much larger, so this may be a read error. The rearrangement joins TRBV18 to TRBJ1-1, with unresolved D. Germline V gives CDR1 KGHSH, CDR2 LQKENI. Trimming took 0 bases from V and 0 from J, leaving 5 bases between them. This CDR3 has 14 amino acids. The chain's CDR3 is CASSPPVVNTEAFF. The CDR3, as DNA: TGTGCCAGCTCACCACCGGTAGTGAACACTGAAGCTTTCTTT.

In this sample, this clonotype turned up a few times. The junction and the germline gene differ at one end; a read error may be behind it. The V and J genes are TRBV20-1 and TRBJ2-1; TRBD2 matches at 11 bases. This CDR3 is 14 amino acids long. Per the germline V gene, CDR1 is DFQATT and CDR2 is SNEGSKA (reference sequence). CDR3 sequence reads: CSARELAGDGEQFF. CDR3 DNA: TGCAGCGCTAGGGAACTAGCGGGAGACGGGGAGCAGTTCTTC.

This clonotype was recorded a few times. The gene calls are TRBV4-1 and TRBJ2-1; 10 bases map to TRBD2. CDR1 and CDR2 from the germline V gene are MGHRA and YSYEKL. CDR3 length: 17 amino acids. After removal of 0 bases from V and 6 bases from J, the junction contained 8 bases not matched to a gene. The CDR3 DNA sequence: TGCGCCAGCAGCCAAGAGCTCCGGACTAGCGGAACCAATGAGCAGTTCTTC. It translates to CASSQELRTSGTNEQFF.

The table lists this clonotype with many counts. The chain couples TRBV7-9 to TRBJ2-5; D is undetermined. V was cut by 10 bases and J by 1 base, with 10 bases left in between. The germline gives CDR1 SEHNR, CDR2 FQNEAQ (reference sequence). This CDR3 is 12 amino acids long. The CDR3 bases are TGTGCCACCACGGCTGTCCAAGAGACCCAGTACTTC. This translates into CATTAVQETQYF.

This clonotype was counted a few times. The chain combines TRBV7-3 with TRBJ2-1; the D is unclear. Germline V gene lookup returns CDR1 SGHTA and CDR2 FQGTGA. Trimming removed 1 base at V and 7 bases at J, with 8 bases between. The CDR3 consists of 13 residues. The CDR3 protein is CASSLNSQNEQFF. The CDR3 region has the DNA TGTGCCAGCAGCTTAAATTCGCAAAATGAGCAGTTCTTC.

This clonotype was detected many times. This chain uses TRBV29-1 with TRBJ2-3, with TRBD2 matching over 11 bases. Germline trimming cut 4 bases from V and 1 base from J; bases unmatched to any gene: 4. CDR1 and CDR2 (germline): SQVTM, ANQGSEA. This CDR3 is built from 15 residues. The CDR3 loop reads CSVGGGLAGTDTQYF. In nucleotides, the CDR3 is TGCAGCGTTGGCGGGGGACTAGCGGGCACAGATACGCAGTATTTT.